Each of the 11 T cell receptor beta chains below was sequenced from the same sample in a study of OX40 agonist ivuxolimab in advanced cancers. Profiling relied on immunoSEQ multiplex PCR, and the TCRdb table lists in-frame clones only, not all of them. The sample contains about 40,000 clones, around 82% of which appear only once. The sample consisted of CD4+ or CD8+ T cells sorted from blood, taken in a trial of the OX40 agonist ivuxolimab. The receptor source for this set is an adult with an advanced solid tumor such as melanoma, head and neck, liver or kidney cancer.

The V gene is TRBV7-6, the J gene TRBJ2-7; TRBD1 is a possible D gene (6 bases). CDR3 size: 14 residues. V lost 5 bases, J lost 5 bases, and 16 bases lay in between. Per germline, CDR1 SGHVS and CDR2 FNYEAQ. In nucleotides, the CDR3 is TGTGCCAGCAGCGACTACGGACAGCTCGACGAGCAGTACTTC. Protein: CASSDYGQLDEQYF.

The gene calls are TRBV5-1 and TRBJ1-1; D gene ambiguous. Germline V CDR1 and CDR2: SGHRS, YFSETQ. The CDR3 length is 15 residues. Trimming left V 0 bases short and J 3 bases short, with 12 bases between. CDR3 DNA: TGCGCCAGCAGCTTGGACCCTTGGGATGACACTGAAGCTTTCTTT. It is translated as CASSLDPWDDTEAFF.

The rearrangement joins TRBV5-1 to TRBJ1-2; TRBD1 might be the D (6 bases). The germline V and J ends were trimmed by 4 bases and 2 bases, with 12 bases remaining between them. CDR3 length equals 14 residues. CDR1 and CDR2 (germline): SGHRS, YFSETQ. Written as DNA, the CDR3 is TGCGCCAGCAGCACGGGACAACCAAACTATGGCTACACCTTC. It is translated as CASSTGQPNYGYTF.

This clone was counted a single time. This chain joins TRBV9 and TRBJ1-2; D perhaps matches TRBD1 (5 bases). Trimming cost V 0 bases and J 7 bases, with 10 bases left between them. CDR1 and CDR2 from the germline V gene are SGDLS and YYNGEE. The CDR3 is 13 residues long. Here the CDR3 DNA reads TGTGCCAGCAGCGTAGGCGAGGGGACTGGCTACACCTTC. Translation gives CASSVGEGTGYTF.

J is TRBJ2-4 and V is TRBV6-6; TRBD1 aligns across 8 bases. V dropped 7 bases and J dropped 8; count of bases not matched to a gene: 10. Germline V CDR1 and CDR2: MNHNY, SVGAGI (reference sequence). This CDR3 has 14 amino acids. The CDR3 sequence: CASTDTDRGHIQYF. The CDR3 DNA sequence: TGTGCCAGCACCGATACCGACAGGGGCCACATTCAGTACTTC.

The V call is TRBV6-5, the J call TRBJ1-6; D might be TRBD1 (5 bases). Germline V CDR1 and CDR2: MNHEY, SVGAGI. The CDR3 loop spans 14 amino acids. The V end was cut by 5 bases, the J end by 10 bases, with 15 bases between. CDR3 bases: TGTGCCAGCAGTCGGGACTTGAAAGGGTCACCCCTCCACTTT. This gives the protein CASSRDLKGSPLHF.

The rearrangement uses TRBV6-5 and TRBJ2-2; 9 bases are shared with TRBD2. Unmatched junction bases numbered 6, after V lost 1 base and J lost 6 bases. This CDR3 has 16 residues. Per the germline V gene, CDR1 is MNHEY and CDR2 is SVGAGI. CDR3 bases: TGTGCCAGCAGTTACTGGCGGGGGGGAAGGGCCGGGGAGCTGTTTTTT. Its protein is CASSYWRGGRAGELFF.

This chain links TRBV6-5 with TRBJ1-3; D may be TRBD1 (5 bases). V gave up 2 bases and J gave up 2 bases, with 13 bases separating them. CDR3 size: 16 residues. Germline V gene lookup returns CDR1 MNHEY and CDR2 SVGAGI. The CDR3 reads CASSYGGVRTGNTIYF. DNA of the CDR3: TGTGCCAGCAGTTACGGGGGAGTCCGGACTGGAAACACCATATATTTT.

The rearrangement joins TRBV5-1 to TRBJ2-3; a possible D gene is TRBD2 (6 bases). This CDR3 is 16 amino acids long. The ends were cut back, 1 base at V and 2 bases at J, with 14 bases in the middle. Germline V gene sequence: CDR1 SGHRS, CDR2 YFSETQ. As DNA, the CDR3 is TGCGCCAGCAGCTTGTTCAGTCGGGGGAACACAGATACGCAGTATTTT. Translation gives CASSLFSRGNTDTQYF.

The CDR3 DNA follows: TGCAGCGTTGAAGGGGCAGGGAGACCAGATACGCAGTATTTT. It codes for CSVEGAGRPDTQYF. The rearrangement uses TRBV29-1 and TRBJ2-3; tentatively, D is TRBD1 or TRBD2 (5 bases each). Germline V gene sequence: CDR1 SQVTM, CDR2 ANQGSEA. V was clipped by 1 base and J by 4 bases, with 12 bases between them. CDR3 length equals 14 residues.

The chain combines TRBV7-9 with TRBJ2-3; 7 nucleotides align to TRBD2. V was clipped by 1 base and J by 2 bases; unmatched bases: 12. The CDR3 runs 18 residues. The germline CDR1 and CDR2 sequences are SEHNR and FQNEAQ (reference sequence). This CDR3 reads CASSLGGGDFFFTDTQYF. In DNA form, the CDR3 reads TGTGCCAGCAGCTTAGGGGGAGGGGACTTTTTTTTCACAGATACGCAGTATTTT.